The clone carrying this TCR beta chain was counted many times. Antigen: not known. The source material, RNA transcripts, was used to amplify TCR beta CDR3 regions. HTBI primers were used for first-round RT-PCR of the TCR CDR3. MiXCR was run by TCRdb on the multiplex PCR reads, yielding one entry per CDR3 protein. The table has 530,000 or so distinct CDR3 sequences, approximately 25% seen once. This sample is drawn from a study of T cells in Graves' hyperthyroidism and ophthalmopathy. Study results and limitations: In blood, most of the thyroid clonotypes expanded above 0.001 were also present. Ophthalmopathy was model-predicted a median approximately 6.9 months pre-onset.

The V end was cut by 7 bases, the J end by 0 bases, with 16 bases between. The CDR3 spans 15 residues. Looked up from germline, CDR1 is SGHTS and CDR2 is YDEGEE. On the basis of clinical symptoms, serum thyroxine and TRAb, thyroid ultrasound and orbital computed tomography, diagnoses were made. Fresh peripheral blood, 10 ml, yielded the PBMCs. The sequencing sample was made of blood. This clonotype originated in a woman aged 25 to 45 with Graves' ophthalmopathy. The chain uses TRBV5-8 and TRBJ2-5; D may be TRBD2 (6 bases). This CDR3 is CASLTGTGDQETQYF. The CDR3 DNA follows: TGTGCCAGCTTAACCGGGACGGGGGACCAAGAGACCCAGTACTTC.